This T cell receptor beta chain originates from a study of blood T cell repertoires in COVID-19. In the study overall: Acute and convalescent COVID-19 samples came from the United States, Italy and Spain. T cells, B-cell-depleted T cells, or PBMCs supplied cDNA or gDNA.

The V and J ends lost 2 bases and 4 bases respectively, with 11 bases between them. CDR3 length: 14 amino acids. CDR1 is KGHSH, CDR2 LQKENI, per germline. Donors were grouped by their self-reported clinical history. Methods used by the authors: Estimation of nucleated cell counts was performed using reference gene primer amplification. Sequenced by immunoSEQ multiplex PCR; TCRdb stores in-frame clones only, minus some. The V and J calls and the clone size are those of that table, but D and trimming were determined from the DNA. The table shows a few hundred thousand clones, with roughly 91% occurring only once.

This TCR came from a young man who had recovered from COVID-19. V usage is TRBV18 and J usage is TRBJ1-1; the D gene is possibly TRBD1 (6 bases). The specimen was PBMCs or T cells enriched from blood (not recorded which). CDR3 bases: TGTGCCAGCTCACCAACGACAGGCCCCACTGAAGCTTTCTTT. Amino acids: CASSPTTGPTEAFF.